This record concerns one T cell receptor (beta chain) sequence. The CDR3 contains 18 residues. Looked up from germline, CDR1 is SEHNR and CDR2 is FQNEAQ (reference sequence). V lost 1 base and J lost 1; bases outside the gene matches: 9. These data are taken from a study of blood T cell repertoires in COVID-19. Study in general: Spain, Italy and the United States supplied samples that represented acute and convalescent COVID-19. PBMCs, B-cell-depleted T cells, or T cells provided the cDNA or gDNA that made up the material.

How the authors handled the data: From reference gene primer amplification, estimates of nucleated cell counts were derived. Generated by immunoSEQ multiplex PCR, the TCRdb table keeps only in-frame clones and is missing some. V and J calls plus clone size are reproduced from that table; the DNA served to infer D and trimming. The top ten clones hold under 5.5% of a sample with roughly 280,000 clones, approximately 80% of them seen once. This rearrangement joins TRBV7-9 to TRBJ1-4; 7 bases map to TRBD1. This TCR was recovered from a man in his fifties or sixties with acute or convalescent COVID-19. The sample taken for sequencing was peripheral blood. The CDR3 here is CASSLGRTGVGTNEKLFF. DNA for the CDR3: TGTGCCAGCAGCTTAGGAAGGACAGGAGTAGGAACTAATGAAAAACTGTTTTTT.